These T cell receptor beta chains were read from a single sample in a study of blood T cell repertoires in COVID-19. Assay: immunoSEQ multiplex PCR; the TCRdb copy retains only in-frame clones and omits some. The sample has about 78,000 clones, roughly 73% seen once. Sequencing was carried out using peripheral blood. The receptors were gathered from a human donor in a cohort sampled during active COVID-19. CDR3s include the opening cysteine and the closing phenylalanine or tryptophan. D genes are given only for firm matches. A clone size is listed for some rows: how often the clone was seen (once, few, many), or a class if it is expanded.

-	TRBV19	TRBJ1-5	TRBD1	CASSARTGGHSNQPQHF	TGTGCCAGTAGTGCCCGGACAGGGGGGCATAGCAATCAGCCCCAGCATTTT
-	TRBV6-5	TRBJ1-2	-	CASRGGAAPNGYTF	TGTGCCAGCAGGGGGGGGGCGGCTCCCAATGGCTACACCTTC
-	TRBV4-1	TRBJ1-1	TRBD1	CASSQSGQGEAEAFF	TGCGCCAGCAGCCAATCTGGACAGGGGGAGGCTGAAGCTTTCTTT
-	TRBV30	TRBJ1-3	-	CAWEQGAGNTIYF	TGTGCCTGGGAACAGGGAGCTGGAAACACCATATATTTT
few	TRBV10-3	TRBJ1-4	-	CAISDRGANEKLFF	TGTGCCATCAGTGATAGGGGTGCTAATGAAAAACTGTTTTTT
-	TRBV19	TRBJ2-7	-	CASSALNSNSYEQYF	TGTGCCAGTAGTGCCCTCAACAGCAACTCCTACGAGCAGTACTTC
-	TRBV5-4	TRBJ2-5	TRBD2	CASSSTGLAGWETQYF	TGTGCCAGCAGCTCAACTGGACTAGCGGGGTGGGAGACCCAGTACTTC
-	TRBV3-1/TRBV3-2	TRBJ2-7	TRBD2	CASSQDNMGGGQYF	TGTGCCAGCAGCCAAGATAATATGGGCGGGGGGCAGTACTTC
once	TRBV11-2	TRBJ1-4	-	CASSLDRWSNEKLFF	TGTGCCAGCAGCTTAGATCGGTGGAGTAATGAAAAACTGTTTTTT
-	TRBV7-9	TRBJ2-5	TRBD1	CASSLRGGAETQYF	TGTGCCAGCAGCTTACGAGGGGGCGCAGAGACCCAGTACTTC
-	TRBV5-8	TRBJ1-1	-	CASSLAWGQGTEAFF	TGTGCCAGCAGCTTGGCCTGGGGGCAAGGGACTGAAGCTTTCTTT
once	TRBV7-3	TRBJ1-1	-	CASSSRMNTEAFF	TGTGCCAGCAGCTCTCGTATGAACACTGAAGCTTTCTTT
-	TRBV4-3	TRBJ2-2	-	CASSLQGDSTGELFF	TGCGCCAGCAGCCTTCAGGGGGACTCCACCGGGGAGCTGTTTTTT
-	TRBV11-2	TRBJ2-7	TRBD2	CASSPAAGGGGYEQYF	TGTGCCAGCAGCCCGGCCGCGGGCGGGGGAGGGTACGAGCAGTACTTC
-	TRBV28	TRBJ2-1	TRBD2	CASSFPGGAGHNEQFF	TGTGCCAGCAGTTTCCCCGGGGGGGCCGGGCACAATGAGCAGTTCTTC
-	TRBV19	TRBJ1-4	TRBD1	CASGDRRNEKLFF	TGTGCCAGTGGGGACAGGCGAAATGAAAAACTGTTTTTT
once	TRBV6-5	TRBJ1-2	TRBD1	CASSDRVVNGYTF	TGTGCCAGCAGCGACAGGGTAGTGAACGGCTACACCTTC
-	TRBV19	TRBJ2-7	-	CASSSYPTGSPEQYF	TGTGCCAGTAGTTCCTACCCAACAGGGTCGCCCGAGCAGTACTTC
-	TRBV5-4	TRBJ2-7	TRBD1	CASRPGTGSSYEQYF	TGTGCCAGCAGACCCGGGACAGGCAGCTCCTACGAGCAGTACTTC
-	TRBV4-1	TRBJ2-5	TRBD2	CASSQEGAGGYQETQYF	TGCGCCAGCAGCCAAGAGGGGGCGGGGGGATACCAAGAGACCCAGTACTTC
-	TRBV7-2	TRBJ2-3	TRBD2	CASSLSSGGPNTQYF	TGTGCCAGCAGCCTATCCTCGGGGGGGCCCAATACGCAGTATTTT
-	TRBV7-9	TRBJ1-4	TRBD1	CASSLWAGTVNEKLFF	TGTGCCAGCAGCTTATGGGCTGGGACAGTTAATGAAAAACTGTTTTTT
few	TRBV7-9	TRBJ1-2	TRBD1	CASSFITGVQLHYGYTF	TGTGCCAGCAGCTTTATAACAGGGGTACAGTTGCACTATGGCTACACCTTC
-	TRBV28	TRBJ1-1	-	CASSSPLLGGKGTEAFF	TGTGCCAGCAGTTCTCCCCTATTGGGAGGGAAGGGCACTGAAGCTTTCTTT
few	TRBV6-2/TRBV6-3	TRBJ2-2	-	CASSYSRAVMGELFF	TGTGCCAGCAGTTACTCGAGGGCGGTCATGGGGGAGCTGTTTTTT
-	TRBV3-1/TRBV3-2	TRBJ1-1	-	CASSHPRTEAFF	TGTGCCAGCAGCCATCCCAGGACTGAAGCTTTCTTT
-	TRBV9	TRBJ2-7	TRBD2	CASSVRAGGEQYF	TGTGCCAGCAGCGTACGAGCGGGGGGGGAGCAGTACTTC
-	TRBV7-9	TRBJ1-4	TRBD1	CASSPVQGASKKLFF	TGTGCCAGCAGCCCCGTACAGGGGGCGTCTAAAAAACTGTTTTTT
many	TRBV19	TRBJ1-1	-	CASSMFAINTEAFF	TGTGCCAGTAGTATGTTCGCTATTAACACTGAAGCTTTCTTT
few	TRBV5-4	TRBJ2-1	-	CASSLVGGHNEQFF	TGTGCCAGCAGCTTGGTAGGCGGCCACAATGAGCAGTTCTTC
-	TRBV7-4	TRBJ2-7	TRBD1	CASSLCFPTGEDEQYF	TGTGCCAGCAGCTTATGCTTCCCGACAGGGGAAGACGAGCAGTACTTC
-	TRBV5-1	TRBJ2-5	TRBD2	CASSRLSGGAEETQYF	TGCGCCAGCAGCAGGCTTAGCGGGGGGGCCGAGGAGACCCAGTACTTC
-	TRBV18	TRBJ1-1	-	CASSQGRENTEAFF	TGTGCCAGCTCCCAGGGTAGGGAGAACACTGAAGCTTTCTTT
-	TRBV28	TRBJ1-2	-	CASSPHYYGYTF	TGTGCCAGCAGCCCCCATTACTATGGCTACACCTTC
-	TRBV7-2	TRBJ2-7	TRBD1	CASSPDRTGGGISREQYF	TGTGCCAGCAGCCCGGACCGGACAGGGGGCGGTATTTCTCGCGAGCAGTACTTC
-	TRBV4-3	TRBJ2-7	-	CASSLSWSPGLEQYF	TGCGCCAGCAGCCTCTCCTGGTCCCCGGGTCTCGAGCAGTACTTC
-	TRBV7-9	TRBJ1-1	-	CASSYPRRGGNTEAFF	TGTGCCAGCAGCTACCCCCGTCGGGGAGGGAACACTGAAGCTTTCTTT
-	TRBV9	TRBJ2-3	TRBD1	CASSEQGPDTQYF	TGTGCCAGCAGTGAACAGGGGCCAGATACGCAGTATTTT
-	TRBV10-1	TRBJ2-7	-	CASSRVSSYEQYF	TGCGCCAGCAGTCGGGTCAGCTCCTACGAGCAGTACTTC
-	TRBV18	TRBJ2-1	TRBD2	CASSLGLAEYNEQFF	TGTGCCAGCTCACTTGGACTAGCGGAGTACAATGAGCAGTTCTTC
-	TRBV28	TRBJ2-7	-	CASSFSSYEQYF	TGTGCCAGCAGTTTCAGCTCCTACGAGCAGTACTTC
few	TRBV9	TRBJ2-7	TRBD1	CASSASQGNEQYF	TGTGCCAGCAGCGCTTCACAGGGGAACGAGCAGTACTTC
-	TRBV27	TRBJ2-1	-	CASSFDFNEQFF	TGTGCCAGCAGTTTTGACTTCAATGAGCAGTTCTTC
-	TRBV7-2	TRBJ1-5	-	CASSLGARFFGYNQPQHF	TGTGCCAGCAGCTTAGGAGCTAGATTTTTCGGTTACAATCAGCCCCAGCATTTT
-	TRBV14	TRBJ1-3	-	CASSQEGGSGNTIYF	TGTGCCAGCAGCCAAGAAGGAGGGTCTGGAAACACCATATATTTT
-	TRBV9	TRBJ2-3	-	CASTRGRGTDTQYF	TGTGCCAGCACCAGAGGCCGGGGCACAGATACGCAGTATTTT
-	TRBV24-1	TRBJ1-5	TRBD1	CATSDQRQGQPQHF	TGTGCCACCAGTGATCAAAGACAGGGTCAGCCCCAGCATTTT
-	TRBV5-1	TRBJ2-7	-	CASSPGGAEYYEQYF	TGCGCCAGCAGCCCTGGCGGTGCAGAATACTACGAGCAGTACTTC
few	TRBV28	TRBJ2-3	-	CASSLAGNTDTQYF	TGTGCCAGCAGTTTGGCGGGGAACACAGATACGCAGTATTTT
-	TRBV5-1	TRBJ1-4	-	CASSLVQGGEKLFF	TGCGCCAGCAGCTTGGTTCAGGGAGGTGAAAAACTGTTTTTT
-	TRBV24-1	TRBJ2-7	-	CASSYEQYF	TGTGCCTCTTCCTACGAGCAGTACTTC
-	TRBV7-6	TRBJ2-5	-	CASSLGGGRIAAETQYF	TGTGCCAGCAGCTTAGGCGGTGGGCGGATAGCGGCAGAGACCCAGTACTTC
-	TRBV18	TRBJ2-3	TRBD2	CASSRSSGVSDTQYF	TGTGCCAGCTCACGGTCTAGCGGGGTTTCAGATACGCAGTATTTT